This T cell receptor (beta chain) appears in the sequencing data of a study of T-cell memory formation after mild COVID-19. TCRdb ran MiXCR on the 5' RACE reads and lists one entry per CDR3 protein. The sample lists a few hundred thousand distinct CDR3 sequences; 8% to 10% were seen once. This CDR3 is 13 amino acids long. V lost 3 bases and J lost 6, with 9 bases in between. This sequence joins TRBV12-3 or TRBV12-4 and TRBJ2-1; D remains unclear. The sequenced sample was PBMCs or a T cell subset sorted from them (not recorded which). This TCR was recovered from a man aged 18 to 35 who had mild COVID-19 (a few samples of this study predate the infection). Cell type and time point are not known. The CDR3 loop reads CASSFPAGNEQFF. In nucleotides, the CDR3 is TGTGCCAGCAGTTTCCCCGCAGGCAATGAGCAGTTCTTC.